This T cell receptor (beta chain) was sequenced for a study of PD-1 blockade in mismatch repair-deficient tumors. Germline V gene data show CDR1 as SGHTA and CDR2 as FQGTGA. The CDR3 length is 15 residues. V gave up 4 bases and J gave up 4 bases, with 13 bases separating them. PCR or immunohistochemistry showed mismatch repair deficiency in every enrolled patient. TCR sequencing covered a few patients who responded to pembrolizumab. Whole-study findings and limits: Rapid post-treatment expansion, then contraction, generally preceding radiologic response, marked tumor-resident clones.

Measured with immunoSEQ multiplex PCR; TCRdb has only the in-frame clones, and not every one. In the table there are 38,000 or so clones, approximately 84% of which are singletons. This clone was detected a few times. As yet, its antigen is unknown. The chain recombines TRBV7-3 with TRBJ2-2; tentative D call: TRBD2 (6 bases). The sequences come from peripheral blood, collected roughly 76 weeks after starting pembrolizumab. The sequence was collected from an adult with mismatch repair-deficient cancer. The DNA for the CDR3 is TGTGCCAGCAGCTCTGGGACTGTCCCCACCGGGGAGCTGTTTTTT. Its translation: CASSSGTVPTGELFF.